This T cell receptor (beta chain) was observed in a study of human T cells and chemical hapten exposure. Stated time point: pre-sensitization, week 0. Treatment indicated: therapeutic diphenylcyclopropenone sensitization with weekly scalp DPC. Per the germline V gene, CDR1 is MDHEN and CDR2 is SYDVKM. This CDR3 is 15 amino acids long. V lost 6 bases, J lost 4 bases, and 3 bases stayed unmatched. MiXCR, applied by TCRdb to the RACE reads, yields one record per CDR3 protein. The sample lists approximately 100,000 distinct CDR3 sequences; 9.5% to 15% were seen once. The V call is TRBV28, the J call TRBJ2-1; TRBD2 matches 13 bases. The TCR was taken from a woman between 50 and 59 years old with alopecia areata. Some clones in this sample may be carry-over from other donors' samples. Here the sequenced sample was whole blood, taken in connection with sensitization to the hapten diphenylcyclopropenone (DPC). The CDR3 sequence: CASSSTSGGYNEQFF. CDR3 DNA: TGTGCCAGCAGCTCGACTAGCGGGGGGTACAATGAGCAGTTCTTC.